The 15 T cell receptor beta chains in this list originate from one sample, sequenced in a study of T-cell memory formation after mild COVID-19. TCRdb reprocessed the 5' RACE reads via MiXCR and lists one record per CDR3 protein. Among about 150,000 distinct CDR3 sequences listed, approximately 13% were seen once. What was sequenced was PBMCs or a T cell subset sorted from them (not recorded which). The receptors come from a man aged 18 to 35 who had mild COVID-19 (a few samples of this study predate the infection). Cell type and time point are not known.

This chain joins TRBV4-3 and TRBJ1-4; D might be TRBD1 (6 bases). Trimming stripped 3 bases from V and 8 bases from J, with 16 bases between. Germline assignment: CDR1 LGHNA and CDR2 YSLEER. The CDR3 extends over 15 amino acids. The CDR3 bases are TGCGCCAGCAGCCAGACAGGCCTCCTCGGGGAAAAACTGTTTTTT. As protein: CASSQTGLLGEKLFF.

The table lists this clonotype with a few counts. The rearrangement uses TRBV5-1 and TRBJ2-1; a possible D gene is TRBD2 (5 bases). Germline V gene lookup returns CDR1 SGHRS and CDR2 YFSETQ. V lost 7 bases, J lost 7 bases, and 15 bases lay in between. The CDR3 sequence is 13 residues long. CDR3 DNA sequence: TGCGCCAGCTCAAGGGAGAGGTGGAATGAGCAGTTCTTC. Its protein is CASSRERWNEQFF.

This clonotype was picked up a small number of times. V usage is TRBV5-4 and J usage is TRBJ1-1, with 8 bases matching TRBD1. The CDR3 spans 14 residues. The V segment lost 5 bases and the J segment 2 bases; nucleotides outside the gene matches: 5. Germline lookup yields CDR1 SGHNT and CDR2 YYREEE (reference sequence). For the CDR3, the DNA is TGTGCCAGCAGGAAGGACAGGGCAAACACTGAAGCTTTCTTT. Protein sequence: CASRKDRANTEAFF.

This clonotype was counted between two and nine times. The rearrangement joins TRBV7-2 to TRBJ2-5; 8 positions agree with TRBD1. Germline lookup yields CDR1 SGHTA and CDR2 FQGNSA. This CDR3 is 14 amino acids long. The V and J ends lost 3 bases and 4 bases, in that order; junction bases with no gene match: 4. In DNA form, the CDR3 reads TGTGCCAGCAGCTTGCAGGGGGCAAGAGAGACCCAGTACTTC. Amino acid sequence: CASSLQGARETQYF.

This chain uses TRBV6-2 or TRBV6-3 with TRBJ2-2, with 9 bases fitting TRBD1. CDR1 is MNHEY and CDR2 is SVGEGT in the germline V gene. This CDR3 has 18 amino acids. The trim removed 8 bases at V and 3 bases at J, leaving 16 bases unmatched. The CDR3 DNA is TGTGCCAGCTCCCCCGGGACAGGGAAGAATAGGTACACCGGGGAGCTGTTTTTT. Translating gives CASSPGTGKNRYTGELFF.

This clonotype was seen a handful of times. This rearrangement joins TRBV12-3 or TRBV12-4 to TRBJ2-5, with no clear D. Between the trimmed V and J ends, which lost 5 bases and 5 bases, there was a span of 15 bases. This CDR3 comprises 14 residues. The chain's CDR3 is CASSQNRVRETQYF. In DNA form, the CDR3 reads TGTGCCAGCAGTCAAAACCGGGTTCGGGAGACCCAGTACTTC.

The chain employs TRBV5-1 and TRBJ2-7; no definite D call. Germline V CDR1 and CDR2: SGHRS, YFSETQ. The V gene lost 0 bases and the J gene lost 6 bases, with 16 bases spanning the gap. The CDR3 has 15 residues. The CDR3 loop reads CASSLVVQASAEQYF. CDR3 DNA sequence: TGCGCCAGCAGCTTGGTAGTCCAGGCGTCCGCCGAGCAGTACTTC.

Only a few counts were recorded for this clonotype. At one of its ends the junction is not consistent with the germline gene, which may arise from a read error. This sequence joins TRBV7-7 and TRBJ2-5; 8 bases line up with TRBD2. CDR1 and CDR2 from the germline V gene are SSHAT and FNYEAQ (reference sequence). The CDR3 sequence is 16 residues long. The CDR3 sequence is CASSLGRNREGETQYF. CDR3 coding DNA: TGTGCTAGCAGCTTAGGTCGAAACCGGGAGGGGGAGACCCAGTACTTC.

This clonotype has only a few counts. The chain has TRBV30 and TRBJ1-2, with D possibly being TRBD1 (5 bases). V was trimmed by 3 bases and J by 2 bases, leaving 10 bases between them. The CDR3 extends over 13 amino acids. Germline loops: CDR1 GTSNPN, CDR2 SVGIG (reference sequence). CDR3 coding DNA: TGTGCCTGGAGCTTCTCAGGGAACTATGGCTACACCTTC. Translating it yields CAWSFSGNYGYTF.

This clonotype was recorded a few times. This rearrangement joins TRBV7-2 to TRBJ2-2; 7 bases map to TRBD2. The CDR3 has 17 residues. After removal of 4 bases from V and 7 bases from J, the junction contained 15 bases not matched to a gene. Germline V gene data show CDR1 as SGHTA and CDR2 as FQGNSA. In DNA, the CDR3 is TGTGCCAGCAGCTCCGGATTGGGAGGGGTTCACATCGGGGAGCTGTTTTTT. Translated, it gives CASSSGLGGVHIGELFF.

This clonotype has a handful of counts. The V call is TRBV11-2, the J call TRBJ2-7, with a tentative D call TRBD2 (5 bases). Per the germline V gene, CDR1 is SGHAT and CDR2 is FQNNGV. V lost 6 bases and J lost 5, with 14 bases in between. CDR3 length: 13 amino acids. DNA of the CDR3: TGTGCCAGCAGACCCCGGGGTAACGACGAGCAGTACTTC. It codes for CASRPRGNDEQYF.

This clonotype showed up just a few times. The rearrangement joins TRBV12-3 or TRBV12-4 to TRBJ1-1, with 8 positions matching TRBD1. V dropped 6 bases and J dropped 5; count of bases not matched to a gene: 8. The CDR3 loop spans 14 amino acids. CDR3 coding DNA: TGTGCCAGCAGGGACGGGCAGGGGGCAACTGAAGCTTTCTTT. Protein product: CASRDGQGATEAFF.

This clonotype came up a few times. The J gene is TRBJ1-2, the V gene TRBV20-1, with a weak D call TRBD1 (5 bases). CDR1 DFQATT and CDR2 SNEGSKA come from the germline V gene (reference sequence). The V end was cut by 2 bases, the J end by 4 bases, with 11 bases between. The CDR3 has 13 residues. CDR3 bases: TGCAGTGCTAGATTTAGGGGCTTCTATGGCTACACCTTC. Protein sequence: CSARFRGFYGYTF.

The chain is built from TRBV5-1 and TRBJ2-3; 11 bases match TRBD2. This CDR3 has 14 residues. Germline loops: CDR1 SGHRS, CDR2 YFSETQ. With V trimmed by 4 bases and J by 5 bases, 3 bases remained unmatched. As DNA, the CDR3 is TGCGCCAGCAGCCTGACTAGCGGGGTAGATACGCAGTATTTT. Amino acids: CASSLTSGVDTQYF.

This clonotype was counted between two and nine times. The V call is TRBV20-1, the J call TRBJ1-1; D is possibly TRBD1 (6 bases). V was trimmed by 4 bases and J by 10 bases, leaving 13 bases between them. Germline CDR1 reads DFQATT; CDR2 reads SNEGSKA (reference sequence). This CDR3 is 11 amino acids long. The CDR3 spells CSAKTGFGAFF. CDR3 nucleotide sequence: TGCAGTGCTAAAACAGGGTTCGGAGCTTTCTTT.